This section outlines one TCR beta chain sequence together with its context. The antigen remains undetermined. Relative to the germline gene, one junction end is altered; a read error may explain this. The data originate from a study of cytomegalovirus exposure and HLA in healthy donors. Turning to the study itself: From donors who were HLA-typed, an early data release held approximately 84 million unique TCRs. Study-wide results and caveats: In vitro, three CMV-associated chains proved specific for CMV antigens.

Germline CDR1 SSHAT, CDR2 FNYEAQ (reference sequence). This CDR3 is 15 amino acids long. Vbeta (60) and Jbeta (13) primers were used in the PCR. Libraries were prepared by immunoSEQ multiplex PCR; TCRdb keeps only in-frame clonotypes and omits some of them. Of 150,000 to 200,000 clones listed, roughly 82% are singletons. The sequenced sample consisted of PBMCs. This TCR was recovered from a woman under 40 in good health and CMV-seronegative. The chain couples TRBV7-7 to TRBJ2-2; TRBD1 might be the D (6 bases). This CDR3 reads CASSSGTRRTGELFF. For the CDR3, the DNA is TGTGCTAGCAGCTCCGGGACACGGAGGACCGGGGAGCTGTTTTTT.